These 8 T cell receptor beta chains were sequenced from one sample in a study of blood T cell repertoires in COVID-19. This table comes from immunoSEQ multiplex PCR, and its TCRdb copy is limited to in-frame clones, with some not included. In the table there are about 210,000 clones, almost 85% of which are singletons. The sample taken for sequencing was peripheral blood. The receptors originated from a woman aged 45-65 years with active or convalescent COVID-19.

V usage is TRBV5-1 and J usage is TRBJ2-5; D is perhaps TRBD1 (6 bases). There are 19 residues in the CDR3. Germline CDR1 and CDR2: SGHRS and YFSETQ. The V end lost 0 bases, the J end lost 1 base, and 22 bases lay between the germline ends. In DNA, the CDR3 is TGCGCCAGCAGCTTGGCCGGTTGGTCAGGGGCCCCGGGCCAAGAGACCCAGTACTTC. Translation gives CASSLAGWSGAPGQETQYF.

This chain connects TRBV5-1 to TRBJ1-4, with TRBD1 as a possible D gene (5 bases). V lost 0 bases and J 3 bases, leaving 12 bases between the germline ends. Germline-derived CDR1 and CDR2 are SGHRS and YFSETQ. CDR3 size: 16 residues. The CDR3 loop is CASSLAPQGANEKLFF. The DNA of the CDR3 is TGCGCCAGCAGCTTGGCCCCGCAAGGGGCTAATGAAAAACTGTTTTTT.

The chain is built from TRBV13 and TRBJ2-7; the match to TRBD1 covers 9 bases. CDR3 size: 14 residues. Germline V gives CDR1 PRHDT, CDR2 FYEKMQ (reference sequence). Trimming at V came to 7 bases and at J to 5 bases, leaving 9 bases not matched to a gene. CDR3 in DNA: TGTGCCAGCACAGGGACAGGGAAATTCCACGAGCAGTACTTC. Translating it yields CASTGTGKFHEQYF.

The chain recombines TRBV7-8 with TRBJ1-3; 10 nucleotides match TRBD1. The germline V gene has CDR1 SGHVS and CDR2 FQNEAQ. The CDR3 sequence is 15 residues long. Losses at the gene ends were 5 bases for V and 2 bases for J; bases not matched to a gene: 3. This chain's CDR3 is CASSRDRGPGNTIYF. The CDR3 region has the DNA TGTGCCAGCAGCCGTGACAGGGGGCCTGGAAACACCATATATTTT.

CDR3 amino acids: CASSESGNTIYF. As DNA, the CDR3 is TGTGCCAGCAGTGAGAGTGGAAACACCATATATTTT. The chain is built from TRBV2 and TRBJ1-3, with D unclear. The V end lost 3 bases, the J end lost 3 bases, and 3 bases lay between the germline ends. The CDR3 consists of 12 residues. Germline CDR1 SNHLY, CDR2 FYNNEI.

The chain uses TRBV3-1 (or the pseudogene TRBV3-2) and TRBJ2-7; unclear D gene. CDR1 and CDR2 (germline): LGHDT, YNNKEL (reference sequence). This CDR3 is built from 15 residues. With 2 bases removed from V and 0 bases from J, the gap between germline ends came to 11 bases. CDR3 protein: CASSQSPQSSYEQYF. The CDR3 nucleotides are TGTGCCAGCAGCCAAAGCCCTCAAAGCTCCTACGAGCAGTACTTC.

The rearrangement links TRBV6-5 to TRBJ1-2, with D hard to call. Germline CDR1 MNHEY, CDR2 SVGAGI. The length of the CDR3 is 14 residues. With 6 bases removed from V and 6 bases from J, the gap between germline ends came to 17 bases. The CDR3 loop reads CASRRHLSLNGYTF. CDR3 in DNA: TGTGCCAGCAGACGCCATCTCTCACTAAATGGCTACACCTTC.

This CDR3 reads CSGRDRNSGNTIYF. CDR3 bases: TGCAGCGGGAGGGACAGAAACTCTGGAAACACCATATATTTT. V is TRBV29-1 and J is TRBJ1-3, with 7 bases identical to TRBD1. The CDR3 is 14 amino acids. The germline V gene encodes CDR1 SQVTM and CDR2 ANQGSEA. The junction had 6 bases not matched to a gene; V was cut back by 7 bases and J by 0 bases.